This passage covers 27 T cell receptor beta chains from one sample sequenced in a study of regulatory T cells in long-lasting Graves disease. This sample's time point: newly diagnosed GD, antithyroid drugs for less than 3 months. The TCR library was made from RNA that had been extracted from PBMCs in TRIzol. Sequencing libraries for TCR beta were prepared with iRepertoire HTBI primers and Arm-PCR of CDR3 regions. One entry per CDR3 protein, called by TCRdb with MiXCR from the multiplex PCR reads. The repertoire has 400,000 to 500,000 distinct CDR3 sequences, around 15% of them found once; the top ten carry approximately 15%. These data were also reused for a study on T cells in Graves' hyperthyroidism and ophthalmopathy.

This specimen was peripheral blood mononuclear cells (PBMCs), taken at new diagnosis, from a patient treated with antithyroid drugs. All receptors come from a woman aged 45-65 years with Graves disease.

This clonotype was counted between two and nine times. The chain couples TRBV19 to TRBJ1-6, with a tentative D call TRBD1 (6 bases). Germline V gene lookup returns CDR1 LNHDA and CDR2 SQIVND (reference sequence). Trimming pared 10 bases from V and 7 bases from J, leaving 14 bases between. The CDR3 runs 13 residues. The CDR3 DNA reads as TGTGCCACATATCCGGGACACAATTCACCCCTCCACTTT. The encoded protein is CATYPGHNSPLHF.

This clonotype came up many times. This sequence joins TRBV24-1 and TRBJ1-1; D may be TRBD1 (6 bases). CDR3 length: 12 amino acids. Trimming removed 0 bases from V and 10 bases from J, with 8 bases in between. In germline, CDR1 is KGHDR, CDR2 SFDVKD. This chain's CDR3 is CATSDLGGIAFF. The DNA of the CDR3 is TGTGCCACCAGTGATTTGGGGGGCATAGCTTTCTTT.

This clonotype has a handful of counts. The rearrangement uses TRBV25-1 and TRBJ1-4; D may be TRBD1 (6 bases). Germline lookup yields CDR1 MGHDK and CDR2 SYGVNS. The CDR3 runs 15 residues. V dropped 1 base and J dropped 6 bases, with 12 bases sitting between them. The chain's CDR3 is CASSESGRGDEKLFF. DNA for the CDR3: TGTGCCAGCAGTGAATCTGGCAGGGGAGATGAAAAACTGTTTTTT.

In this sample, this clonotype turned up many times. The chain couples TRBV2 to TRBJ2-7; tentative D call: TRBD1 (6 bases). CDR1 and CDR2 from the germline V gene are SNHLY and FYNNEI. The CDR3 is 14 amino acids. Trimming shortened V by 6 bases and J by 2 bases, and 14 bases separated the two germline ends. The CDR3 nucleotides read TGTGCCAGCAGGGACCGCGACAGGACCTACGAGCAGTACTTC. Encoded protein: CASRDRDRTYEQYF.

In its sample, this clonotype was seen many times. The genes are TRBV12-3 or TRBV12-4 and TRBJ2-2; possible D gene TRBD2, 6 bases. The CDR3 extends over 14 amino acids. Between the trimmed V and J ends, which lost 3 bases and 5 bases, there was a span of 10 bases. Written as DNA, the CDR3 is TGTGCCAGCAGTTTGGTGGGAGGAACCGGGGAGCTGTTTTTT. It specifies CASSLVGGTGELFF.

CDR3 residues: CSVYTGQGLYTGELFF. DNA for the CDR3: TGCAGCGTTTACACGGGACAGGGTCTCTACACCGGGGAGCTGTTTTTT. This chain connects TRBV29-1 to TRBJ2-2; TRBD1 matches 9 bases. Trimming cost V 5 bases and J 3 bases; bases outside gene matches: 10. Germline assignment: CDR1 SQVTM and CDR2 ANQGSEA. The CDR3 runs to 16 residues.

This clonotype was picked up a small number of times. The chain has TRBV28 and TRBJ1-5; D unclear. The CDR3 runs to 16 residues. Trimming cost V 1 base and J 9 bases, with 19 bases left between them. CDR1 MDHEN and CDR2 SYDVKM come from the germline V gene. The CDR3, as DNA: TGTGCCAGCAGTTTATACAGTACAGTGAGCCCTCGGCCCCAGCATTTT. Encoded protein: CASSLYSTVSPRPQHF.

This clonotype was recorded many times. The genes are TRBV7-9 and TRBJ2-7; 7 bases agree with TRBD2. This CDR3 region has 14 residues. Germline CDR1 and CDR2: SEHNR and FQNEAQ (reference sequence). Trimming removed 5 bases from V and 6 bases from J; junction bases left unmatched: 10. CDR3: CASSPFQRDSEQYF. DNA of the CDR3: TGTGCCAGCAGCCCATTCCAGCGGGATTCCGAGCAGTACTTC.

The chain joins TRBV4-1 to TRBJ1-5; D is undetermined. The V end was cut by 3 bases, the J end by 3 bases, with 30 bases between. Germline loops: CDR1 MGHRA, CDR2 YSYEKL. This CDR3 comprises 21 residues. The CDR3 region has the DNA TGCGCCAGCAGCCAGTCTCCCAGAGGGTGGAGCCCGGTCCATAACAATCAGCCCCAGCATTTT. Residues: CASSQSPRGWSPVHNNQPQHF.

This clonotype turned up a few times. The rearrangement joins TRBV10-1 to TRBJ2-7; tentatively, D is TRBD1 (6 bases). The CDR3 is made up of 17 amino acids. Germline V lookup: CDR1 WNHNN, CDR2 SYGVQD (reference sequence). V was trimmed by 6 bases and J by 3 bases, leaving 24 bases between them. The CDR3 is CASSPGTPRNPFYEQYF. Written as DNA, the CDR3 is TGCGCCAGCAGCCCTGGGACACCCCGGAACCCCTTCTACGAGCAGTACTTC.

This clonotype was seen a few times. The chain uses TRBV5-1 and TRBJ2-3; D remains unclear. The CDR3 is made up of 15 amino acids. Looked up from germline, CDR1 is SGHRS and CDR2 is YFSETQ. Trimming took off 0 bases at V and 1 base at J, with 9 bases between the two ends. In nucleotides, the CDR3 is TGCGCCAGCAGCTTGGCGGCGGAACGCACAGATACGCAGTATTTT. It specifies CASSLAAERTDTQYF.

The rearrangement links TRBV27 to TRBJ1-2; D not certain. V lost 2 bases and J 0 bases, leaving 10 bases between the germline ends. CDR1 and CDR2 (germline): MNHEY, SMNVEV (reference sequence). The CDR3 spans 15 residues. CDR3 nucleotide sequence: TGTGCCAGCAGTTTAAGGGTCGGTCCTAACTATGGCTACACCTTC. Its protein product is CASSLRVGPNYGYTF.

This clonotype was seen a few times. The rearrangement uses TRBV6-2 or TRBV6-3 and TRBJ1-5; TRBD1 aligns across 9 bases. Germline lookup yields CDR1 MNHEY and CDR2 SVGEGT. CDR3 length equals 16 residues. V lost 4 bases to trimming and J lost 1 base; unmatched junction nucleotides: 5. The CDR3 bases are TGTGCCAGCAGTTCACAGGGGGCGATGAGCAATCAGCCCCAGCATTTT. Amino acid sequence: CASSSQGAMSNQPQHF.

The sample holds many counts of this clonotype. J is TRBJ2-7 and V is TRBV12-3 or TRBV12-4; 10 bases map to TRBD1. CDR3 length: 16 amino acids. With 6 bases clipped from V and 6 bases from J, the junction kept 14 bases outside the gene matches. CDR3 in DNA: TGTGCCAGCAGCAAACTTCCGGGACAGGGGTTTAGCGAGCAGTACTTC. Its protein product is CASSKLPGQGFSEQYF.

This clonotype was picked up a small number of times. The chain links TRBV20-1 to TRBJ2-5; 10 bases match TRBD2. CDR1 and CDR2 (germline): DFQATT, SNEGSKA (reference sequence). CDR3 size: 15 residues. The junction had 10 bases not matched to a gene; V was cut back by 5 bases and J by 4 bases. The CDR3 region has the DNA TGCAGTGCTGATGGACTAGCGGAGAACCTAGAGACCCAGTACTTC. Protein: CSADGLAENLETQYF.

This clonotype was recorded at least ten times. The rearrangement joins TRBV28 to TRBJ1-1; no reliable D call. Trimming left V 3 bases short and J 0 bases short, with 2 bases between. The germline V gene encodes CDR1 MDHEN and CDR2 SYDVKM. The CDR3 covers 12 residues. CDR3 nucleotide sequence: TGTGCCAGCAGTTTTTTGAACACTGAAGCTTTCTTT. Its translation: CASSFLNTEAFF.

This clonotype was detected ten times or more. The chain links TRBV24-1 to TRBJ2-1, with 10 bases fitting TRBD2. The CDR3 covers 16 residues. J was trimmed by 4 bases and V by 0 bases; bases with no gene match: 2. Germline CDR1 is KGHDR and CDR2 is SFDVKD. The CDR3 DNA follows: TGTGCCACCAGTGATTTGGGTAGCGGGGGGTACAATGAGCAGTTCTTC. It yields the protein CATSDLGSGGYNEQFF.

With respect to this clonotype: Just one base apart from a much larger clone, this may be a read error. The V and J genes are TRBV5-4 and TRBJ2-1, with 9 bases aligning to TRBD2. Germline-derived CDR1 and CDR2 are SGHNT and YYREEE (reference sequence). The CDR3 consists of 18 residues. For the CDR3, the DNA is TGTGCCAACAGCTTGAAGAAGTTCGGACTAGCGAATCTCTATGAGCAGTTCTTC. Its translation is CANSLKKFGLANLYEQFF.

This clonotype was recorded at least ten times. The rearrangement joins TRBV7-9 to TRBJ2-5; a weak D match, TRBD2 (5 bases). The CDR3 has 15 amino acids. V was pared by 1 base and J by 5 bases, with 14 bases between. Germline V gene data show CDR1 as SEHNR and CDR2 as FQNEAQ (reference sequence). The CDR3 loop reads CASSLGRASGETQYF. In DNA form, the CDR3 reads TGTGCCAGCAGCTTAGGGCGGGCGTCGGGGGAGACCCAGTACTTC.

This chain joins TRBV27 and TRBJ1-1, with D unclear. V dropped 2 bases and J dropped 3 bases, with 13 bases sitting between them. Looked up from germline, CDR1 is MNHEY and CDR2 is SMNVEV (reference sequence). CDR3 length: 15 residues. The CDR3 loop reads CASSLSIGEYTEAFF. The DNA for the CDR3 is TGTGCCAGCAGTTTAAGTATTGGGGAGTACACTGAAGCTTTCTTT.

This clonotype was picked up many times. This chain joins TRBV5-1 and TRBJ2-7; D is unresolved. The CDR3 has 15 amino acids. Trimming took off 4 bases at V and 0 bases at J, with 14 bases between the two ends. Looked up from germline, CDR1 is SGHRS and CDR2 is YFSETQ. The CDR3 nucleotides read TGCGCCAGCAGCACTCACGGACGGTCCTCCTACGAGCAGTACTTC. It is translated as CASSTHGRSSYEQYF. The variable domain in full, completed from reference TRBV5-1 and TRBJ2-7, reads KAGVTQTPRYLIKTRGQQVTLSCSPISGHRSVSWYQQTPGQGLQFLFEYFSETQRNKGNFPGRFSGRQFSNSRSEMNVSTLELGDSALYLCASSTHGRSSYEQYFGPGTRLTVT.

V usage is TRBV2 and J usage is TRBJ1-5, with D perhaps TRBD1 (6 bases). Germline loops: CDR1 SNHLY, CDR2 FYNNEI. V was clipped by 3 bases and J by 0 bases, with 33 bases between them. CDR3 size: 23 residues. DNA of the CDR3: TGTGCCAGCAGTGATTGGTTAGGGGTTCAGGACAGACCCATACCGTATAGCAATCAGCCCCAGCATTTT. The encoded protein is CASSDWLGVQDRPIPYSNQPQHF.

This clonotype came up many times. The chain links TRBV7-6 to TRBJ2-2; a weak D match, TRBD2 (6 bases). Trimming stripped 8 bases from V and 5 bases from J, with 15 bases between. The CDR3 is made up of 14 amino acids. Germline V gene sequence: CDR1 SGHVS, CDR2 FNYEAQ. CDR3 sequence reads: CASRGGSRTGELFF. The CDR3 DNA is TGTGCCAGCCGTGGGGGGAGTCGAACCGGGGAGCTGTTTTTT.

This clonotype was seen at least ten times. The chain uses TRBV12-3 or TRBV12-4 and TRBJ1-6, with unresolved D. The CDR3 runs 14 residues. Trimming took 3 bases from V and 7 from J, leaving 10 bases between them. DNA for the CDR3: TGTGCCAGCAGTTTGGAAGGCCCCAATTCACCCCTCCACTTT. As protein: CASSLEGPNSPLHF.

This clonotype was detected ten times or more. The V call is TRBV28, the J call TRBJ2-7, with a tentative D call TRBD2 (6 bases). Germline V gene sequence: CDR1 MDHEN, CDR2 SYDVKM. Deletions cut 5 bases from V and 3 bases from J, with 14 bases between. This CDR3 comprises 14 residues. The CDR3 coding sequence is TGTGCCAGCAGTCGGGGCGGGGCGGGCTACGAGCAGTACTTC. It codes for CASSRGGAGYEQYF.

This clonotype was detected ten times or more. The rearrangement joins TRBV30 to TRBJ1-1; D unclear. Trimming removed 1 base at V and 3 bases at J, with 9 bases between. Per germline, CDR1 GTSNPN and CDR2 SVGIG (reference sequence). This CDR3 is built from 13 residues. The chain's CDR3 is CAWSERVDTEAFF. The CDR3 DNA follows: TGTGCCTGGAGTGAGCGGGTGGACACTGAAGCTTTCTTT.

The chain has TRBV12-3 or TRBV12-4 and TRBJ1-4, with TRBD1 matching over 7 bases. Unmatched junction bases numbered 8, after V lost 5 bases and J lost 5 bases. CDR3 size: 15 residues. The DNA for the CDR3 is TGTGCCAGCAGTCTTGCGGGAGGGGGCAATGAAAAACTGTTTTTT. Translating gives CASSLAGGGNEKLFF.